This T cell receptor beta chain was found in a study of blood T cell repertoires in COVID-19. Background on the study: Specimens from acute and convalescent COVID-19 originated in the United States, Italy and Spain. The analysed material was cDNA or gDNA that came from T cells, B-cell-depleted T cells, or PBMCs.

Trimming removed 9 bases from V and 6 bases from J, with 13 bases in between. The germline V gene has CDR1 SGHTS and CDR2 YDEGEE. The CDR3 is 12 residues long. The repertoire was sequenced with immunoSEQ multiplex PCR; TCRdb's copy has only in-frame clones and lacks some. The table shows 12,000 or so clones, with over 85% occurring only once. Sequenced: peripheral blood. This sequence was found in a man in his 70s with active COVID-19. This chain joins TRBV5-8 and TRBJ2-1, with D maybe TRBD1 (6 bases). The CDR3 DNA is TGTGCCACCAACAGGGATCCCAATGAGCAGTTCTTC. It yields the protein CATNRDPNEQFF.